This TCR beta chain was profiled in a study of cytomegalovirus exposure and HLA in healthy donors. Study observations and caveats: Links to common viral pathogens appeared, in a later analysis, for several of the most significant clusters. Being productive about 90% or about 30% of the time was typical of most TCR beta V segments in an earlier analysis.

The PCR was carried out with 60 Vbeta primers and 13 Jbeta primers. The table came from immunoSEQ multiplex PCR; TCRdb's copy has only in-frame clones and leaves some out. The data hold about 170,000 clones, with roughly 84% observed a single time. This clone was recorded once. The target antigen is unknown. The CDR3 is 13 amino acids. Trimming removed 2 bases at V and 6 bases at J, with 11 bases between. The V gene's germline CDR1 is MNHEY and CDR2 SVGAGI. This chain uses TRBV6-5 with TRBJ2-7; D gene unclear. The origin of this receptor is a male donor in good health and CMV-seronegative. The sample consisted of PBMCs. The DNA of the CDR3 is TGTGCCAGCAGTTACCGAACCACTCTCGAGCAGTACTTC. This gives the protein CASSYRTTLEQYF.